This is a list of T cell receptor beta chains from one sample in a study of blood T cells in healthy people across ages. MiXCR, run by TCRdb on the 5' RACE reads, gives a single entry per CDR3 protein. The sample lists roughly 2 million distinct CDR3 sequences, about 50% occurring once. The sample was blood. The receptors originated from a woman between 40 and 50 years old in good health. The CDR3 runs from the conserved cysteine through the conserved F or W.

v_call: TRBV7-9; cdr3_aa: CASSARSLGSYNEQFF
v_call: TRBV20-1; cdr3_aa: CSARDRSGGGQETQYF
v_call: TRBV7-2; cdr3_aa: CASSLMAGGTADTQYF
v_call: TRBV20-1; cdr3_aa: CSASRAAETQYF
v_call: TRBV12-3/TRBV12-4; cdr3_aa: CASSRPLGRKNYGYTF
v_call: TRBV28; cdr3_aa: CASSPEQEYQETQYF
v_call: TRBV4-3; cdr3_aa: CASSQDRDLAGGRMGNEQFF
v_call: TRBV6-1; cdr3_aa: CASWPGLAGAGTDTQYF
v_call: TRBV29-1; cdr3_aa: CSVGPGTGGIGSNEQFF
v_call: TRBV27; cdr3_aa: CASSLTALGGTDTQYF
v_call: TRBV20-1; cdr3_aa: CSAPRPSETYNEQFF
v_call: TRBV7-9; cdr3_aa: CASSLPHFPNEQFF
v_call: TRBV18; cdr3_aa: CASSLGTVYQETQYF
v_call: TRBV6-1; cdr3_aa: CASSERSGTGGFYGYTF
v_call: TRBV6-5; cdr3_aa: CASSFRDRGPTDTQYF
v_call: TRBV2; cdr3_aa: CASSDPGGVEQFF
v_call: TRBV7-2; cdr3_aa: CASSLSGPRGGADTQYF
v_call: TRBV12-3/TRBV12-4; cdr3_aa: CASSLAGTGDNQPQHF
v_call: TRBV5-1; cdr3_aa: CASSLAGSRAEAFF
v_call: TRBV27; cdr3_aa: CASSLGARSYNEQFF
v_call: TRBV6-5; cdr3_aa: CASSYLPNTGELFF
v_call: TRBV12-3/TRBV12-4; cdr3_aa: CATRGGLAASTDTQYF
v_call: TRBV9; cdr3_aa: CASSVDFRYTDTQYF
v_call: TRBV15; cdr3_aa: CATSGYHYNEQFF
v_call: TRBV7-2; cdr3_aa: CASSAASSGAPNEQFF
v_call: TRBV4-2; cdr3_aa: CASSRAGGTVQETQYF
v_call: TRBV27; cdr3_aa: CASSDSQAGKNIQYF
v_call: TRBV6-2/TRBV6-3; cdr3_aa: CASSYSPWGFPETQYF
v_call: TRBV5-1; cdr3_aa: CASSLVGGTEETQYF
v_call: TRBV15; cdr3_aa: CATGADQNYGYTF
v_call: TRBV7-9; cdr3_aa: CASSLARGIQETQYF
v_call: TRBV4-3; cdr3_aa: CASSQVLQGTDTQYF
v_call: TRBV5-6; cdr3_aa: CASSLNRYSSYEQYF
v_call: TRBV7-2; cdr3_aa: CASSSRAGGNEKLFF
v_call: TRBV6-2/TRBV6-3; cdr3_aa: CASSYRWTGLDTQYF
v_call: TRBV28; cdr3_aa: CASTGEGRLPQHF
v_call: TRBV7-2; cdr3_aa: CAGSSGQGGLHF
v_call: TRBV6-2/TRBV6-3; cdr3_aa: CASSYSGPVSNQPQHF
v_call: TRBV2; cdr3_aa: CASNPARGTDTQYF
v_call: TRBV20-1; cdr3_aa: CSAPHRLAGKPYNEQYF
v_call: TRBV20-1; cdr3_aa: CSARDIDRGSAYEQYF
v_call: TRBV25-1; cdr3_aa: CASSDWVMSYNEQFF
v_call: TRBV20-1; cdr3_aa: CSAPHGQNTDTQYF
v_call: TRBV20-1; cdr3_aa: CSRDSPNYGYTF
v_call: TRBV12-5; cdr3_aa: CASGLALNNEQFF
v_call: TRBV7-2; cdr3_aa: CASSLAGIGTAAFF
v_call: TRBV2; cdr3_aa: CASSGTKNIQYF
v_call: TRBV7-2; cdr3_aa: CASSSPNGLAGQETQYF
v_call: TRBV5-1; cdr3_aa: CASSAHRSMGTEAFF
v_call: TRBV29-1; cdr3_aa: CSVVDLAEPTDTQYF
v_call: TRBV15; cdr3_aa: CATSRGSSTDTQYF
v_call: TRBV2; cdr3_aa: CASPTPTISDGYTF
v_call: TRBV6-2/TRBV6-3; cdr3_aa: CASSIAGANSYEQYF
v_call: TRBV3-1; cdr3_aa: CASSPLPGEEQFF
v_call: TRBV6-5; cdr3_aa: CASSPRRGTNIQYF
v_call: TRBV6-2/TRBV6-3; cdr3_aa: CASSYSTSGYSCNEQFF
v_call: TRBV10-3; cdr3_aa: CAISESNEQFF
v_call: TRBV5-8; cdr3_aa: CASSLGLTLAAEKETQYF
v_call: TRBV29-1; cdr3_aa: CSVETGTSGRAEETQYF